The 8 T cell receptor beta chains below all came from one sample that was sequenced in a study of vaccination and CD4 T cells after COVID-19. The treatment here: approximately 9-day PBMC culture with coronavirus spike peptide pools or control peptides (ViraFEST assay). Sequencing of DNA taken from cultured CD4+ T cells relied on the Oncomine TCR Beta short-read assay. In TCRdb, the PCR reads were re-called with MiXCR into one record per CDR3 protein. The profile shows 15,000 to 20,000 distinct CDR3 sequences, over 45% of them singletons. The antigens these receptors bind are not known. This specimen consisted of CD4+ T cells from blood, cultured in vitro, obtained before SARS-CoV-2 vaccination. Every receptor here comes from a human donor who had recovered from COVID-19.

This clonotype was recorded only once. The chain carries TRBV2 and TRBJ1-5, with unresolved D. CDR3 length equals 12 residues. Germline-derived CDR1 and CDR2 are SNHLY and FYNNEI. V dropped 5 bases and J dropped 10 bases, with 12 bases sitting between them. CDR3 sequence: CASSTLRGPQHF. The CDR3 bases are TGTGCCAGCAGTACGCTCCGCGGACCCCAGCATTTT. The entire variable domain, with the rest obtained from reference TRBV2 and TRBJ1-5, is as follows: EPEVTQTPSHQVTQMGQEVILRCVPISNHLYFYWYRQILGQKVEFLVSFYNNEISEKSEIFDDQFSVERPDGSNFTLKIRSTKLEDSAMYFCASSTLRGPQHFGDGTRLSIL.

This chain links TRBV4-1 with TRBJ1-1, with unresolved D. Germline V lookup: CDR1 MGHRA, CDR2 YSYEKL. Trimming left V 2 bases short and J 11 bases short, with 21 bases between. The CDR3 length is 15 residues. CDR3: CASSQPVPGISGAFF. The CDR3 coding sequence is TGCGCCAGCAGCCAACCAGTGCCGGGTATATCGGGGGCTTTCTTT.

This clonotype came up a few times. The chain links TRBV20-1 to TRBJ1-2; the D gene is possibly TRBD1 (6 bases). The CDR3 is 14 residues long. CDR1 DFQATT and CDR2 SNEGSKA come from the germline V gene (reference sequence). Trimming stripped 0 bases from V and 5 bases from J, with 13 bases between. CDR3 bases: TGCAGTGCTAGAGATGACAGGCGAATTTATGGCTACACCTTC. Translating it yields CSARDDRRIYGYTF.

The chain combines TRBV20-1 with TRBJ2-7; 15 bases fit TRBD2. V was pared by 4 bases and J by 7 bases, with 8 bases of the junction left unmatched. The germline V gene has CDR1 DFQATT and CDR2 SNEGSKA (reference sequence). This CDR3 contains 15 residues. CDR3 loop: CSAIRPGLAGGEQYF. The CDR3 DNA follows: TGCAGTGCTATAAGGCCGGGACTAGCGGGAGGTGAGCAGTACTTC.

This clonotype showed up just a few times. J is TRBJ1-6 and V is TRBV2, with D hard to call. V dropped 8 bases and J dropped 3 bases, with 17 bases sitting between them. The CDR3 consists of 16 residues. Germline loops: CDR1 SNHLY, CDR2 FYNNEI. The CDR3 DNA follows: TGTGCCAGCGCACGAAACCGGGTCTTCTATAATTCACCCCTCCACTTT. This encodes CASARNRVFYNSPLHF.

This clonotype was found a few times. The chain couples TRBV2 to TRBJ2-5; tentative D call: TRBD2 (5 bases). With 6 bases removed from V and 2 bases from J, the gap between germline ends came to 16 bases. Germline values: CDR1 SNHLY, CDR2 FYNNEI. The CDR3 has 15 amino acids. The CDR3 DNA reads as TGTGCCAGCAGCGAAATAACAGCGGCGCAAGAGACCCAGTACTTC. Protein: CASSEITAAQETQYF.

The chain is built from TRBV7-2 and TRBJ1-2; D is perhaps TRBD1 (5 bases). The CDR3 runs 16 residues. Germline V gene data show CDR1 as SGHTA and CDR2 as FQGNSA. Between the trimmed V and J ends, which lost 1 base and 6 bases, there was a span of 18 bases. CDR3 protein: CASSLDRTGGRDGYTF. CDR3 DNA: TGTGCCAGCAGCTTAGACAGGACCGGGGGAAGAGATGGCTACACCTTC.

This clonotype was counted a few times. The rearrangement links TRBV7-2 to TRBJ2-3; 9 nucleotides agree with TRBD2. The CDR3 extends over 15 amino acids. Losses at the gene ends were 3 bases for V and 2 bases for J; bases not matched to a gene: 3. The germline V gene has CDR1 SGHTA and CDR2 FQGNSA. CDR3 in DNA: TGTGCCAGCAGCTTGAGCGGGGGGTCCACAGATACGCAGTATTTT. Amino acid sequence: CASSLSGGSTDTQYF.